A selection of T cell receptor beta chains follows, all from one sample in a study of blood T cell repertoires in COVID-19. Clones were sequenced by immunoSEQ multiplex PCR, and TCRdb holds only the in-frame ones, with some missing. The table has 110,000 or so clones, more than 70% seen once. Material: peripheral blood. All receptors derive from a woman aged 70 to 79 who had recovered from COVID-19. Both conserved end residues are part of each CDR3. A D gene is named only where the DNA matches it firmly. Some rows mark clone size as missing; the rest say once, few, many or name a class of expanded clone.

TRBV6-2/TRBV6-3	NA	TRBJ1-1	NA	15	CASSYSPARLPEAFF	TGTGCCAGCAGTTACTCCCCCGCCCGACTCCCTGAAGCTTTCTTT
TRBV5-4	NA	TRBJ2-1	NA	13	CASSQDRHNEQFF	TGTGCCAGCAGCCAAGACAGACACAATGAGCAGTTCTTC
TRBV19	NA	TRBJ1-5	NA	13	CASSTNRDQPQHF	TGTGCCAGTAGTACGAACAGAGATCAGCCCCAGCATTTT
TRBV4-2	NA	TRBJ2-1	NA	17	CASSTTSSGNWANEQFF	TGTGCCAGCAGCACTACTAGCAGTGGGAATTGGGCCAATGAGCAGTTCTTC
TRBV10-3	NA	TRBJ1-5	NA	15	CAISEWGHYNQPQHF	TGTGCCATCAGTGAGTGGGGACACTACAATCAGCCCCAGCATTTT
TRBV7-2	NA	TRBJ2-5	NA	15	CASSLGGSQGETQYF	TGTGCCAGCAGCTTAGGAGGGTCTCAAGGAGAGACCCAGTACTTC
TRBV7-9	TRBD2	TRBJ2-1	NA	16	CASSSPGLVPNSEQFF	TGTGCCAGCAGCTCCCCGGGACTAGTTCCGAATAGTGAGCAGTTCTTC
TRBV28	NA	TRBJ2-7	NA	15	CASRTTTDSSYEQYF	TGTGCCAGCAGAACCACAACAGACAGCTCCTACGAGCAGTACTTC
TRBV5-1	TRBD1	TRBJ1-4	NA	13	CASSLGQGGKLFF	TGCGCCAGCAGCTTGGGGCAGGGGGGTAAACTGTTTTTT
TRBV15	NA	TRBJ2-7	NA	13	CATRHTGFNEQYF	TGTGCCACCAGACATACAGGGTTCAACGAGCAGTACTTC
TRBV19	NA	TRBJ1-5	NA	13	CASRVVGAGPQHF	TGTGCCAGTAGGGTTGTGGGGGCCGGGCCCCAGCATTTT
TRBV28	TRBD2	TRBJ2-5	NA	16	CASRRHSGSQVETQYF	TGTGCCAGCAGAAGACATAGCGGGAGTCAGGTGGAGACCCAGTACTTC
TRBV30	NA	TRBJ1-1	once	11	CAWSVGIEAFF	TGTGCCTGGAGTGTCGGTATTGAAGCTTTCTTT
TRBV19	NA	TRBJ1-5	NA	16	CASSIGGAHGNQPQHF	TGTGCCAGTAGTATCGGGGGGGCGCATGGCAATCAGCCCCAGCATTTT
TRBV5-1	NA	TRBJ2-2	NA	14	CASSFERGTGELFF	TGCGCCAGCAGCTTCGAGCGCGGCACCGGGGAGCTGTTTTTT
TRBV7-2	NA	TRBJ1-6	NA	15	CASSLGRGNNSPLHF	TGTGCCAGCAGCTTAGGGCGGGGGAATAATTCACCCCTCCACTTT
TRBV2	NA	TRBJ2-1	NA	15	CASSERRSSYNEQFF	TGTGCCAGCAGTGAAAGGAGGAGCTCCTACAATGAGCAGTTCTTC
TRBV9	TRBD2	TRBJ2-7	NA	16	CASSVVVRGDSYEQYF	TGTGCCAGCAGCGTAGTGGTCCGGGGGGACTCCTACGAGCAGTACTTC
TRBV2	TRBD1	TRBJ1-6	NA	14	CARTRDRDNSPLHF	TGTGCCAGAACCCGGGACAGGGATAATTCACCCCTCCACTTT
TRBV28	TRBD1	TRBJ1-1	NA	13	CASSSQDREEAFF	TGTGCCAGCAGCTCCCAGGACAGGGAGGAAGCTTTCTTT
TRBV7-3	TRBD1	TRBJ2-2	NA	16	CASSDTGGTNTGELFF	TGTGCCAGCAGCGACACAGGGGGTACGAACACCGGGGAGCTGTTTTTT